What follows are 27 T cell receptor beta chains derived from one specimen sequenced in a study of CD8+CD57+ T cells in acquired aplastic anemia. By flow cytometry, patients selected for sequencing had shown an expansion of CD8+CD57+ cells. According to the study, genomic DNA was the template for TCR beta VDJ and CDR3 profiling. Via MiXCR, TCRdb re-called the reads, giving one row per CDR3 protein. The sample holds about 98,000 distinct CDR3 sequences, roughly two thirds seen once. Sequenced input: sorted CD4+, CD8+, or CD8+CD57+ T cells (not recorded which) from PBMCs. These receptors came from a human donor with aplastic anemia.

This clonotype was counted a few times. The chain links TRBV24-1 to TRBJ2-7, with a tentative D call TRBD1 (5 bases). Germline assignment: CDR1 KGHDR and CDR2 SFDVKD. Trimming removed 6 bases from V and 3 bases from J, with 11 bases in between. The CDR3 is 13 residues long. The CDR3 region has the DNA TGTGCCACCAGTACGGCAGGACACTACGAGCAGTACTTC. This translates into CATSTAGHYEQYF.

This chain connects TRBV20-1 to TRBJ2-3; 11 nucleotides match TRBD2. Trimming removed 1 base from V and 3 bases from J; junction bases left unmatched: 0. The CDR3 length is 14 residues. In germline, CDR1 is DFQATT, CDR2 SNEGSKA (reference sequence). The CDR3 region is CSARASGGTDTQYF. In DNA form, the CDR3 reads TGCAGTGCTAGAGCTAGCGGGGGGACAGATACGCAGTATTTT.

The CDR3 region is CASSETAGGPREQYF. As DNA, the CDR3 is TGTGCCAGCAGTGAGACTGCGGGAGGGCCTAGAGAGCAGTACTTC. The chain is built from TRBV25-1 and TRBJ2-7; 9 nucleotides line up with TRBD2. CDR1 MGHDK and CDR2 SYGVNS come from the germline V gene. The CDR3 has 15 residues. The V gene end was trimmed by 3 bases and the J gene end by 7 bases; junction bases not matched to a gene: 10.

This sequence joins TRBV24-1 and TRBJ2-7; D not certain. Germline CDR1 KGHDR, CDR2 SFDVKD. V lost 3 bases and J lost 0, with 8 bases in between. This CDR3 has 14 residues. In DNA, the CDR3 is TGTGCCACCAGTGATCCCCGCAGCTCCTACGAGCAGTACTTC. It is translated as CATSDPRSSYEQYF.

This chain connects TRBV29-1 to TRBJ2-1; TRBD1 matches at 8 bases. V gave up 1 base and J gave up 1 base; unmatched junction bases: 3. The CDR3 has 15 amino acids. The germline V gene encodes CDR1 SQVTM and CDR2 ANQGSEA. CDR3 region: CSVEGYRGSYNEQFF. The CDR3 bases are TGCAGCGTTGAAGGGTACAGGGGGTCCTACAATGAGCAGTTCTTC.

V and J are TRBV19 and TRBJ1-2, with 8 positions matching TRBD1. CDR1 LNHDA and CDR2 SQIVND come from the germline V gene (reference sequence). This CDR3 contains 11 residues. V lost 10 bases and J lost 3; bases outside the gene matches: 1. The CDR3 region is CATTGDYGYTF. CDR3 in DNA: TGTGCCACGACAGGGGACTATGGCTACACCTTC.

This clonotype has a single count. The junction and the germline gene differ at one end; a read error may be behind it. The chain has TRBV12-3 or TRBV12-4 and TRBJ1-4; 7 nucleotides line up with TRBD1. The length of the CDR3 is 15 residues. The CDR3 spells CASSSTGAANEKLFF. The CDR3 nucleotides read TGTGCCAGCAGTTCCACAGGGGCGGCTAATGAGAAACTGTTTTTT.

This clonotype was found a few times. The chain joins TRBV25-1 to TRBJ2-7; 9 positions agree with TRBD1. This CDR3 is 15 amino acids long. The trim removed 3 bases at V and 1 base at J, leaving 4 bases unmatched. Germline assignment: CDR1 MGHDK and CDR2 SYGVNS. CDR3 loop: CASSDMDRGSYEQYF. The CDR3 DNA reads TGTGCCAGCAGTGATATGGACAGGGGATCCTACGAGCAGTACTTC.

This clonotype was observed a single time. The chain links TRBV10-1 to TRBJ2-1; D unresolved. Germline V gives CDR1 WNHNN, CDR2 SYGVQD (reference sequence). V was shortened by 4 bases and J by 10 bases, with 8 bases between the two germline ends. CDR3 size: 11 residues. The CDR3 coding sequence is TGCGCCAGCAGTGGTCGGGCCGAGCAGTTCTTC. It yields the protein CASSGRAEQFF.

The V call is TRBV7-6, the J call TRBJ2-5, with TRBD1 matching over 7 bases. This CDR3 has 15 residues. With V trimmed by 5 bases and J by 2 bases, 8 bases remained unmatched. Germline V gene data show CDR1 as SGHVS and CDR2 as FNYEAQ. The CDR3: CASSTGQRVQETQYF. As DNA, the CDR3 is TGTGCCAGCAGCACGGGACAGAGGGTTCAAGAGACCCAGTACTTC.

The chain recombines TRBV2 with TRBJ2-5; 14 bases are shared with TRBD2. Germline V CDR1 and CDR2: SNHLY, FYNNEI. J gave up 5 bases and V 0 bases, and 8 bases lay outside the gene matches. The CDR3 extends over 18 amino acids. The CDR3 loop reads CASSEATSGGASAETQYF. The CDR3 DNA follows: TGTGCCAGCAGTGAAGCGACTAGCGGGGGGGCATCCGCCGAGACCCAGTACTTC.

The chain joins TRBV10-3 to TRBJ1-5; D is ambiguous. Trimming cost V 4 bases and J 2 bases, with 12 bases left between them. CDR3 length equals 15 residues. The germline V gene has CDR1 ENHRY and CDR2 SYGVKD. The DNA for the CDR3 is TGTGCCATCAGTGTCGCGGGAGGCGGCAATCAGCCCCAGCATTTT. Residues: CAISVAGGGNQPQHF.

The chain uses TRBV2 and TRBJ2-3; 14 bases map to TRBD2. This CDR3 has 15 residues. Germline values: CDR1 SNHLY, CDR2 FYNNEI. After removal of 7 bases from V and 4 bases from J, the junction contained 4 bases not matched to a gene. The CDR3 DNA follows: TGTGCCAGCACCATGGGACTAGCGGGGGCAGATACGCAGTATTTT. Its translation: CASTMGLAGADTQYF.

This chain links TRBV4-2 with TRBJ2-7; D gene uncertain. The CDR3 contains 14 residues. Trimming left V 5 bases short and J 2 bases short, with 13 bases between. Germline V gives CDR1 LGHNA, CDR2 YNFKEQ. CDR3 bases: TGTGCCAGCAGCGACGCACGCCTAGCCTACGAGCAGTACTTC. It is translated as CASSDARLAYEQYF.

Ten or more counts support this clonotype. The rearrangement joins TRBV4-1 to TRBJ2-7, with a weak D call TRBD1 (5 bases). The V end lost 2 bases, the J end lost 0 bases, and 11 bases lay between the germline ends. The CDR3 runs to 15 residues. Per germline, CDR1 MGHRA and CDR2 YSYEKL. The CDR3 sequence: CASSQRTMSSYEQYF. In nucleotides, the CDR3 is TGCGCCAGCAGCCAAAGGACAATGAGCTCCTACGAGCAGTACTTC.

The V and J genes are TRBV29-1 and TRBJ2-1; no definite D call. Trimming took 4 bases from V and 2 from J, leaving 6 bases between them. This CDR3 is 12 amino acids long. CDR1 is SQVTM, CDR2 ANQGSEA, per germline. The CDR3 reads CSVGSAYNEQFF. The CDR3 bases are TGCAGCGTTGGAAGCGCCTACAATGAGCAGTTCTTC.

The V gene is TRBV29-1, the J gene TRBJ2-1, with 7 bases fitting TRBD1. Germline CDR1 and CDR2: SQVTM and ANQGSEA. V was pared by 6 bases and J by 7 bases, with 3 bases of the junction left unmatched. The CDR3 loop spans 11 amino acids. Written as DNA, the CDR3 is TGCAGCGTCGTACAGGGGAATGAGCAGTTCTTC. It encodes CSVVQGNEQFF.

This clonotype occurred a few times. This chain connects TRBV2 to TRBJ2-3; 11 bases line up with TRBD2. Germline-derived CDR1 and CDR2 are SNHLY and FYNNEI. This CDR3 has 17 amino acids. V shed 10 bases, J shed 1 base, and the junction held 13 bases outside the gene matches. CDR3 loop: CATETTSGTRGTDTQYF. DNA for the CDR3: TGTGCCACCGAGACGACTAGCGGGACGCGGGGCACAGATACGCAGTATTTT.

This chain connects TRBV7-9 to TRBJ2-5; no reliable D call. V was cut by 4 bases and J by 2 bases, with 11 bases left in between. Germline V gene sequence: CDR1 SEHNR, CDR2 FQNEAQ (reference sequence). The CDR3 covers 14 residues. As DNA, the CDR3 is TGTGCCAGCAGCTCCGGTCTGGAGCAAGAGACCCAGTACTTC. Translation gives CASSSGLEQETQYF.

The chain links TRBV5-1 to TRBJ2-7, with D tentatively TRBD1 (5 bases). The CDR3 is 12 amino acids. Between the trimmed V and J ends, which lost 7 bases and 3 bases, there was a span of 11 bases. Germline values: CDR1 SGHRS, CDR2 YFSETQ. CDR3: CASQGGLYEQYF. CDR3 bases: TGCGCCAGCCAGGGTGGTCTCTACGAGCAGTACTTC.

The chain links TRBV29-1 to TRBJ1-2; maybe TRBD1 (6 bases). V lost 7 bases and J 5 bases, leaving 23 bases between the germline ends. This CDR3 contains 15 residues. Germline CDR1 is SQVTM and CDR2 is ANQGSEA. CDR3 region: CSDRRTGTLGYGYTF. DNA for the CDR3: TGCAGCGATCGACGAACAGGGACCTTGGGGTATGGCTACACCTTC. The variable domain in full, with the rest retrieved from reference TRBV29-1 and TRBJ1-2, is SAVISQKPSRDICQRGTSLTIQCQVDSQVTMMFWYRQQPGQSLTLIATANQGSEATYESGFVIDKFPISRPNLTFSTLTVSNMSPEDSSIYLCSDRRTGTLGYGYTFGSGTRLTVV.

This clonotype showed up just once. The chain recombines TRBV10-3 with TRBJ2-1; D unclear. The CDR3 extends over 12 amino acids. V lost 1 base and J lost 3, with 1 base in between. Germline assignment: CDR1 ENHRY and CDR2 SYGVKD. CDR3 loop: CAISEYYNEQFF. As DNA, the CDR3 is TGTGCCATCAGTGAGTACTACAATGAGCAGTTCTTC.

The CDR3, as DNA: TGTGCCAGCAGCCCGGCACAGACCTGCGAGCAGTACTTC. It encodes CASSPAQTCEQYF. The V and J genes are TRBV12-3 or TRBV12-4 and TRBJ2-7; D not resolved. This CDR3 spans 13 amino acids. V was clipped by 6 bases and J by 6 bases, with 15 bases between them.

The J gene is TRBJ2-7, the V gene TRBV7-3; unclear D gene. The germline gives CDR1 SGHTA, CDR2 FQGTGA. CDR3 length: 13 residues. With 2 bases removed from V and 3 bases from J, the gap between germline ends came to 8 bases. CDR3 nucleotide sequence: TGTGCCAGCAGCTTATTGCAGAGCTACGAGCAGTACTTC. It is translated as CASSLLQSYEQYF.

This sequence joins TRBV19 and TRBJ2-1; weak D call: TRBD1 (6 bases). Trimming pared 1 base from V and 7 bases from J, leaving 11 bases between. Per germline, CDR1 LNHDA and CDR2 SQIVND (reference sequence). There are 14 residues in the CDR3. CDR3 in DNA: TGTGCCAGTAGTATAGCCGGGACAAGGAATGAGCAGTTCTTC. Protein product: CASSIAGTRNEQFF.

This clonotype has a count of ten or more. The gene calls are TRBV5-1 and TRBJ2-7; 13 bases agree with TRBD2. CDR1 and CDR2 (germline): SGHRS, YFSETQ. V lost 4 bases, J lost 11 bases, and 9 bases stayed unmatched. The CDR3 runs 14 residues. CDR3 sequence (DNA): TGCGCCAGCAGCCCGGGGACTAGCGGGGCGCGAGAGTACTTC. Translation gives CASSPGTSGAREYF.

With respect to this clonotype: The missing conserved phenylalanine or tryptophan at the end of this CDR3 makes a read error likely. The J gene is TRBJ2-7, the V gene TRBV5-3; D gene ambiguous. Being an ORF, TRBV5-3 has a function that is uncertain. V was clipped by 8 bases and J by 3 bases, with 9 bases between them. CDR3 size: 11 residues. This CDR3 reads CASSSNYEQYS. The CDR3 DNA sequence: TGTGCCAGCAGTTCTAACTACGAGCAGTACTCC.